This record covers a single TCR beta chain. The antigen it recognizes is unknown. Base quality data are lacking; no much larger clone is found one base away. The data stem from a study of T cell clones after liver transplantation (dated by TCRdb to between 2019 and 2020). For context, the study as a whole: Samples were obtained from ITN030ST, a randomized trial in which withdrawal of immunosuppression was attempted within 2 years of liver transplantation. Donor-reactive T cell clones were identified by TCRbeta sequencing following a pre-transplant mixed lymphocyte reaction and were subsequently tracked in post-transplant blood. Third party-reactive TCRbeta sequences from pre-transplant MLRs were also identified as an antigen-independent comparator for donor-reactive sequences. Three of the eight recipients were HCV-positive; the others were transplanted for non-autoimmune, non-viral indications. Subjects received no induction therapy and standard immunosuppression until randomization at 12-24 months post-transplant. Tolerance was defined as complete immunosuppression withdrawal for at least one year with no rise in liver enzymes beyond twice the upper limit of normal. Blood samples were collected pre-transplant, pre-randomization before withdrawal, and post-randomization after either complete withdrawal or failed withdrawal. The study cohort included 8 liver transplant recipients, of whom 3 were classified as tolerant and 5 as non-tolerant. On the study overall, not on this receptor specifically: When repertoire turnover was taken into account, detection of donor-reactive sequences was significantly reduced in 7 of 8 subjects for CD4 and in 8 of 8 subjects for CD8. Conclusions were preliminary, limited by small, heterogeneous patient numbers and non-standardized post-transplant time points. The decline in donor-reactive sequences exceeded the decline in third party-reactive sequences, suggesting partial antigen-specific deletion that was unrelated to withdrawal success. Because no allograft tissue specimens were available, donor-reactive T cells may have migrated into the graft instead of being deleted. Low numbers of available donor cells limited the measurable donor-reactive repertoire in two subjects. Circulating donor-reactive CD4 TCRbeta sequences fell significantly post-transplant in 5 of 8 subjects, irrespective of tolerance or HCV status.

The CDR3 holds 10 amino acids from the cysteine to the phenylalanine. Only the CDR3 region is kept as DNA, spanning 30 bases read in frame from base 1. CDR1 and CDR2 were assigned from the germline V gene as MDHEN and SYDVKM. V drops 11 bases and J drops 11 bases, leaving 13 bases in between. Unstimulated PBMCs, after thawing, were stained for CD3, CD4 and CD8 and then FACS-sorted into CD3+CD4+ and CD3+CD8+ populations. All 8 studied subjects were randomized to immunosuppression withdrawal. The Qiagen DNeasy Blood and Tissue Kit was used for genomic DNA isolation. Using immunoSEQ, frozen genomic DNA was subjected to high-throughput TCRbeta CDR3 sequencing, a process that included PCR amplification, mapping, bias correction and internal controls. As for the authors' bioinformatics: Productive rearrangements were kept, and unique TCRbeta sequences were defined by CDR3 nucleotide sequence plus V and J gene. For a sequence to be called donor-reactive, it needed a frequency of at least 0.01% and at least 5-fold expansion in CFSE-low cells compared with unstimulated pre-transplant cells. Minimum frequency thresholds were set for each subject on the basis of the unstimulated sample with the lowest template count, so that a detection power of at least 90% was ensured. Repertoire turnover was measured by Jensen-Shannon divergence between the top 1000 TCRbeta sequences post- and pre-transplant. Changes in detection of donor-reactive sequences were tested with two-sided Fisher's exact tests. This immuneACCESS table, as held by TCRdb, lists in-frame sequences with V and J called but not all clones. Of the missing ones, under half trace to an unresolved V gene in checked studies; the others have no known cause. D and trimming were read from the DNA, whereas the V and J calls and clone size are those reported in that table. The sample records about 45,000 clones, 85% to 90% of which are singletons. Together, the top ten hold almost 2.5% of the sample.

The sample in question was CD4+ T cells from blood, obtained 24 months after liver transplant. The rearranged segments are TRBV28 and TRBJ1-5, with the D gene too uncertain to name. The origin of this receptor is a human patient who received a liver transplant. In patients who had a transplant, some T cells may come from the graft donor. The DNA sequence is as follows: TGTGCCGTACGATCCGAGTCCCAGCATTTT. This encodes CAVRSESQHF. The variable domain in full, with residues beyond the CDR3 obtained from the reference TRBV28 and TRBJ1-5 genes, is DVKVTQSSRYLVKRTGEKVFLECVQDMDHENMFWYRQDPGLGLRLIYFSYDVKMKEKGDIPEGYSVSREKKERFSLILESASTNQTSMYLCAVRSESQHFGDGTRLSIL.